This T cell receptor (beta chain) originates from a study of tumor-infiltrating lymphocytes in primary liver carcinoma. Across the study: Participating patients were men and women between 30 and 69 years old. T1-T3 N0M0 was the stage of the tumors, which were about 4.2 to 11 cm across.

The CDR3 spans 12 residues. A note on this clonotype: Its antigen is still unknown. One end of the junction is discordant with germline, which a read error may explain.

Study conclusions and caveats: Roughly 7.5-25% of top clones, and no more, occurred in all five tumor regions.

Co-extraction of RNA and DNA was performed on about 18-33 mg of unsorted bulk tissue. Production of TCR beta cDNA used 500 ng total RNA together with a constant-region primer. TCR beta libraries came from three nested multiplex PCR rounds using slightly modified ARM-PCR. It was with TRBV1-TRBV30 forward primers and a C-beta reverse primer that the first two PCR rounds were run, at about 9 cycles each. TCRdb re-called the multiplex PCR reads through MiXCR, storing one row per CDR3 protein. Of about 200,000 distinct CDR3 sequences detected, around four fifths appear once; the ten largest clones hold around 18%.

This chain links TRBV12-3 or TRBV12-4 with TRBJ2-7, with D hard to call. Sequencing was performed on tumor tissue from primary liver carcinoma. The source of this sequence is a man aged 40-49 years with primary liver carcinoma and hepatitis B virus infection. This chain's CDR3 is CVSSLSAGGQYF. The CDR3 region has the DNA TGTGTCAGCAGTTTGTCGGCAGGCGGGCAGTACTTC.